This record looks at one T cell receptor beta chain sequence and its context. Antigen: not known. The V and J ends lost 5 bases and 3 bases, in that order; junction bases with no gene match: 9. The CDR3 length is 15 residues. Looked up from germline, CDR1 is SGHAT and CDR2 is FQNNGV. This specimen comes from a study of radiotherapy plus CTLA-4 blockade in lung cancer. About the study: Objective responses were recorded in about a sixth of patients, with disease control recorded in about 29%.

The assay was immunoSEQ multiplex PCR, and TCRdb's table has in-frame clones only and misses some. Among about 53,000 clones, 80% to 90% were seen once, and the ten largest hold roughly a quarter. Study results and limitations: TCR clones originating in tumors grew in number in blood after radiotherapy plus ipilimumab. Early clone dynamics of blood T cells, plus interferon-beta, reportedly predicted response best.

Treatment of patients with chemo-refractory metastatic non-small-cell lung cancer consisted of focal radiation plus CTLA-4 blockade with ipilimumab. The source material was peripheral blood, sampled from a patient treated with radiotherapy plus ipilimumab. V usage is TRBV11-2 and J usage is TRBJ2-7; 8 nucleotides agree with TRBD1. This sequence originates from a human donor with non-small cell lung cancer whose response to radiotherapy plus ipilimumab could not be evaluated. The CDR3 DNA follows: TGTGCCAGCAGCATAAACAGGGGGTCGGACTACGAGCAGTACTTC. Protein sequence: CASSINRGSDYEQYF.